The next 29 T cell receptor beta chains were all read from a single sample in a study of shared clonotypes between healthy human individuals. Measured with immunoSEQ multiplex PCR; TCRdb has only the in-frame clones, and not every one. The table includes 780,000 or so clones, roughly 72% detected once. The material sequenced was memory CD4+ T cells sorted from blood. Subset meaning: CD45RA-negative fraction. These receptors came from a woman between 25 and 40 years old in good health.

This chain connects TRBV19 to TRBJ2-1; 8 nucleotides align to TRBD2. The germline CDR1 and CDR2 sequences are LNHDA and SQIVND (reference sequence). The trim removed 10 bases at V and 0 bases at J, leaving 5 bases unmatched. The CDR3 runs 14 residues. The CDR3 reads CATQRGTSYNEQFF. The CDR3 DNA reads as TGTGCCACCCAGCGGGGGACCTCCTACAATGAGCAGTTCTTC. The full variable domain, completed using reference TRBV19 and TRBJ2-1, is DGGITQSPKYLFRKEGQNVTLSCEQNLNHDAMYWYRQDPGQGLRLIYYSQIVNDFQKGDIAEGYSVSREKKESFPLTVTSAQKNPTAFYLCATQRGTSYNEQFFGPGTRLTVL.

V gene TRBV11-1 combines with J gene TRBJ2-1, with D possibly TRBD1 on 5 matching bases. V lost 1 base to trimming and J lost 7 bases, with 8 bases between them. CDR3 size: 13 residues. From germline, CDR1 is SGHAT and CDR2 FQDESV (reference sequence). The CDR3 DNA follows: TGTGCCAGCAGCTTAGGGGGCAGTAATGAGCAGTTCTTC. This translates into CASSLGGSNEQFF.

V is TRBV27 and J is TRBJ2-3; 9 nucleotides match TRBD1. Germline CDR1 and CDR2: MNHEY and SMNVEV (reference sequence). This CDR3 has 16 amino acids. V shed 4 bases and J 0 bases; nucleotides not matched to a gene: 5. The CDR3 is CASSSRGQGSTDTQYF. The CDR3 bases are TGTGCCAGCAGTTCACGAGGACAGGGGAGCACAGATACGCAGTATTTT.

This chain links TRBV28 with TRBJ2-3, with 10 bases that match TRBD1. In germline, CDR1 is MDHEN, CDR2 SYDVKM. V shed 5 bases and J 2 bases; nucleotides not matched to a gene: 7. This CDR3 is 16 amino acids long. The CDR3 spells CASSPYGQGDTDTQYF. The CDR3 DNA reads TGTGCCAGCAGTCCCTATGGACAGGGGGACACAGATACGCAGTATTTT.

The V gene is TRBV5-1, the J gene TRBJ2-7; 11 positions match TRBD1. Germline loops: CDR1 SGHRS, CDR2 YFSETQ. The V segment lost 4 bases and the J segment 4 bases; nucleotides outside the gene matches: 7. This CDR3 region has 15 residues. This chain's CDR3 is CASSPRTGGLYEQYF. The DNA for the CDR3 is TGCGCCAGCAGCCCACGGACAGGGGGCCTATACGAGCAGTACTTC.

In this sample, this clone turned up once. The chain carries TRBV7-6 and TRBJ1-1; D gene unclear. The V end was cut by 5 bases, the J end by 3 bases, with 13 bases between. Germline V gives CDR1 SGHVS, CDR2 FNYEAQ. The CDR3 runs 14 residues. CDR3: CASSPTRSYTEAFF. CDR3 DNA sequence: TGTGCCAGCAGCCCCACCCGAAGTTACACTGAAGCTTTCTTT.

The rearrangement links TRBV7-9 to TRBJ2-3; 9 bases align to TRBD1. V lost 7 bases and J lost 0; bases outside the gene matches: 5. This CDR3 is built from 15 residues. The germline V gene encodes CDR1 SEHNR and CDR2 FQNEAQ (reference sequence). The CDR3 nucleotides are TGTGCCAGCACCGTAGGACAGGGGAGCACAGATACGCAGTATTTT. The encoded protein is CASTVGQGSTDTQYF.

This clone was observed once. The chain links TRBV5-8 to TRBJ2-1, with D tentatively TRBD2 (7 bases). The CDR3 totals 15 residues. The V gene's germline CDR1 is SGHTS and CDR2 YDEGEE. The V end lost 0 bases, the J end lost 8 bases, and 15 bases lay between the germline ends. The CDR3 sequence: CASSLERGGIDEQFF. DNA of the CDR3: TGTGCCAGCAGCTTGGAGAGGGGGGGGATCGATGAGCAGTTCTTC.

This CDR3 reads CAITPTAGGTDTQYF. DNA of the CDR3: TGTGCCATCACCCCTACCGCAGGGGGCACAGATACGCAGTATTTT. The chain is built from TRBV10-3 and TRBJ2-3, with D possibly TRBD1 on 6 matching bases. CDR1 ENHRY and CDR2 SYGVKD come from the germline V gene. V gave up 7 bases and J gave up 1 base, with 15 bases separating them. The CDR3 loop spans 15 amino acids.

The genes are TRBV2 and TRBJ2-5; D is unclear. This CDR3 spans 13 amino acids. Trimming pared 3 bases from V and 7 bases from J, leaving 12 bases between. The germline V gene has CDR1 SNHLY and CDR2 FYNNEI. CDR3 residues: CASSEGNLGTQYF. Written as DNA, the CDR3 is TGTGCCAGCAGTGAGGGGAATTTGGGGACCCAGTACTTC.

This clone was counted a few times. The rearrangement uses TRBV7-9 and TRBJ2-7; no reliable D call. Trimming left V 2 bases short and J 3 bases short, with 14 bases between. The germline gives CDR1 SEHNR, CDR2 FQNEAQ (reference sequence). The CDR3 spans 15 residues. CDR3 residues: CASSLSVSYGYEQYF. The CDR3 DNA is TGTGCCAGCAGCTTATCAGTCTCCTACGGCTACGAGCAGTACTTC.

Concerning this clone itself: Distinct nucleotide sequences in the sample also encode this CDR3. The chain is built from TRBV18 and TRBJ2-2, with TRBD1 as a possible D gene (5 bases). Trimming took off 2 bases at V and 7 bases at J, with 8 bases between the two ends. This CDR3 is 13 amino acids long. Germline V gene lookup returns CDR1 KGHSH and CDR2 LQKENI. CDR3 loop: CASSPGAGGELFF. The CDR3 coding sequence is TGTGCCAGCTCACCAGGGGCCGGCGGGGAGCTGTTTTTT.

The CDR3 region is CASSTGQGYEKLFF. The CDR3 region has the DNA TGTGCCAGCTCGACGGGACAGGGTTATGAAAAACTGTTTTTT. The chain links TRBV11-2 to TRBJ1-4; 9 positions agree with TRBD1. Trimming at V came to 8 bases and at J to 6 bases, leaving 7 bases not matched to a gene. CDR1 SGHAT and CDR2 FQNNGV come from the germline V gene. This CDR3 is 14 amino acids long.

The chain is built from TRBV28 and TRBJ1-2; 7 positions agree with TRBD1. Trimming removed 7 bases from V and 8 bases from J; junction bases left unmatched: 10. The CDR3 totals 13 residues. CDR1 is MDHEN and CDR2 is SYDVKM in the germline V gene. In DNA, the CDR3 is TGTGCCAGCACCCAGGGGGGACGAGGGGGCTACACCTTC. This sequence encodes CASTQGGRGGYTF.

The genes are TRBV6-1 and TRBJ1-3; 7 nucleotides align to TRBD1. This CDR3 has 15 amino acids. Germline V gene sequence: CDR1 MNHNS, CDR2 SASEGT. The trim removed 2 bases at V and 2 bases at J, leaving 3 bases unmatched. As DNA, the CDR3 is TGTGCCAGCAGTGAACTGACAGGGACTGGAAACACCATATATTTT. Translated, it gives CASSELTGTGNTIYF.

This sequence joins TRBV18 and TRBJ2-5, with D possibly TRBD1 on 6 matching bases. V dropped 6 bases and J dropped 0 bases, with 17 bases sitting between them. The CDR3 sequence is 16 residues long. Germline V gene lookup returns CDR1 KGHSH and CDR2 LQKENI. CDR3 residues: CASSSKQGSYQETQYF. CDR3 in DNA: TGTGCCAGCTCCTCCAAACAGGGATCGTACCAAGAGACCCAGTACTTC.

The rearrangement joins TRBV5-4 to TRBJ2-7, with 7 bases identical to TRBD1. CDR3 length: 14 amino acids. Per germline, CDR1 SGHNT and CDR2 YYREEE (reference sequence). V dropped 4 bases and J dropped 5; count of bases not matched to a gene: 9. CDR3 coding DNA: TGTGCCAGCAGCCAAATTGACAGGGTGGACGAGCAGTACTTC. This codes for CASSQIDRVDEQYF.

This clone was recorded a few times. Within the sample, other DNA sequences also encode this same CDR3. V usage is TRBV2 and J usage is TRBJ1-3; 7 nucleotides agree with TRBD1. This CDR3 contains 15 residues. CDR1 is SNHLY and CDR2 is FYNNEI in the germline V gene. V shed 8 bases and J 0 bases; nucleotides not matched to a gene: 7. The CDR3 DNA reads TGTGCCAGCCGGGGACAGCCGAGCTCTGGAAACACCATATATTTT. Translated, it gives CASRGQPSSGNTIYF.

This chain links TRBV25-1 with TRBJ2-2, with 11 bases identical to TRBD1. The V gene's germline CDR1 is MGHDK and CDR2 SYGVNS. The junction had 2 bases not matched to a gene; V was cut back by 8 bases and J by 3 bases. There are 14 residues in the CDR3. The CDR3 sequence is CASEDRGHTGELFF. The CDR3 coding sequence is TGTGCCAGCGAGGACAGGGGGCACACCGGGGAGCTGTTTTTT.

This clone was counted ten times or more. The genes are TRBV5-4 and TRBJ2-7, with 7 bases fitting TRBD2. Trimming removed 6 bases from V and 3 bases from J; junction bases left unmatched: 12. From germline, CDR1 is SGHNT and CDR2 YYREEE (reference sequence). The length of the CDR3 is 15 residues. This CDR3 reads CASTPGTSDLYEQYF. Here the CDR3 DNA reads TGTGCCAGCACCCCGGGTACTAGCGACCTCTACGAGCAGTACTTC.

To note about this clone: Other DNA variants within this sample encode the same CDR3. This chain uses TRBV18 with TRBJ2-5, with D possibly matching TRBD2 (6 bases). Germline V gene sequence: CDR1 KGHSH, CDR2 LQKENI. The CDR3 is 13 residues long. The V end lost 6 bases, the J end lost 4 bases, and 12 bases lay between the germline ends. The CDR3: CASSRGGRETQYF. The DNA of the CDR3 is TGTGCCAGCTCGCGCGGAGGGAGAGAGACCCAGTACTTC.

The chain links TRBV4-2 to TRBJ1-5; D gene uncertain. V lost 8 bases and J lost 3, with 11 bases in between. The V gene's germline CDR1 is LGHNA and CDR2 YNFKEQ. This CDR3 has 13 amino acids. This CDR3 is CASAGGFNQPQHF. The CDR3 DNA is TGTGCCAGCGCAGGAGGTTTCAATCAGCCCCAGCATTTT.

The chain carries TRBV11-2 and TRBJ2-7; D is perhaps TRBD1 or TRBD2 (6 bases each). V dropped 7 bases and J dropped 6 bases, with 28 bases sitting between them. The CDR3 has 17 residues. CDR1 is SGHAT, CDR2 FQNNGV, per germline. The chain's CDR3 is CASTTRRDTWRAGEQYF. CDR3 bases: TGTGCCAGCACCACGAGGAGGGACACCTGGAGGGCCGGCGAGCAGTACTTC.

About this clone itself: Other DNA variants within this sample encode the same CDR3. This chain joins TRBV11-2 and TRBJ1-1, with 7 bases that match TRBD1. The length of the CDR3 is 13 residues. Germline trimming cut 5 bases from V and 5 bases from J; bases unmatched to any gene: 5. Germline values: CDR1 SGHAT, CDR2 FQNNGV. The CDR3 region has the DNA TGTGCCAGCAGCAGACAGGGAGATACTGAAGCTTTCTTT. It encodes CASSRQGDTEAFF.

The table lists this clone with a few counts. The genes are TRBV2 and TRBJ1-4, with 7 bases matching TRBD1. Unmatched junction bases numbered 9, after V lost 4 bases and J lost 7 bases. CDR3 length: 15 amino acids. The germline V gene encodes CDR1 SNHLY and CDR2 FYNNEI. The CDR3 spells CASSAVQAGGEKLFF. In DNA form, the CDR3 reads TGTGCCAGCAGTGCCGTTCAGGCAGGGGGTGAAAAACTGTTTTTT.

The J gene is TRBJ2-2, the V gene TRBV19; D is possibly TRBD2 (6 bases). The CDR3 has 13 residues. Trimming stripped 7 bases from V and 2 bases from J, with 8 bases between. Germline CDR1 reads LNHDA; CDR2 reads SQIVND (reference sequence). The chain's CDR3 is CASTGSNTGELFF. In nucleotides, the CDR3 is TGTGCCAGTACCGGGAGTAACACCGGGGAGCTGTTTTTT.

The chain recombines TRBV28 with TRBJ1-1; possibly TRBD1 for D (5 bases). Deletions cut 2 bases from V and 5 bases from J, with 15 bases between. Germline assignment: CDR1 MDHEN and CDR2 SYDVKM. The CDR3 totals 15 residues. CDR3 amino acids: CASSLGTRWETEAFF. The CDR3 nucleotides read TGTGCCAGCAGTTTAGGGACCCGCTGGGAGACTGAAGCTTTCTTT.

This clone was seen only once. The V call is TRBV18, the J call TRBJ2-2; possible D gene TRBD2, 6 bases. V was trimmed by 6 bases and J by 1 base, leaving 9 bases between them. Germline V gives CDR1 KGHSH, CDR2 LQKENI. The CDR3 length is 14 residues. The CDR3, as DNA: TGTGCCAGCTCGCTGGGACTGAACACCGGGGAGCTGTTTTTT. This translates into CASSLGLNTGELFF.

Details on this clone: This may come from a read error, since a much larger clone is one base off. The V gene is TRBV7-2, the J gene TRBJ2-1; the D is unclear. V lost 2 bases to trimming and J lost 0 bases, with 5 bases between them. Germline V gives CDR1 SGHTA, CDR2 FQGNSA. This CDR3 has 14 residues. The CDR3 protein is CASSLSGSYNEQFF. CDR3 DNA sequence: TGTGCCAGCAGCTTATCAGGCTCCTACAATGAGCAGTTCTTC.